This TCR beta chain emerged from a study of Graves' ophthalmopathy and Graves' hyperthyroidism (dated by TCRdb to the late 2010s). Background for the entire study: Peripheral blood samples were taken at the time of initial diagnosis, before any treatment was given. The study used TCR beta repertoire signatures to distinguish Graves' ophthalmopathy from Graves' hyperthyroidism and to predict progression to ophthalmopathy. In total, 135 blood samples were TCR-sequenced: fewer than 50 ophthalmopathy, some 72 hyperthyroidism and about 17 hyperthyroidism-to-ophthalmopathy patients. To explore V-J signatures that distinguish ophthalmopathy from hyperthyroidism, a discovery set of 95 to 100 patients was enrolled, made up of 40 to 45 with ophthalmopathy and roughly 57 with stable hyperthyroidism. An independent validation cohort was composed of some 19 hyperthyroidism patients and 17 patients who later progressed from hyperthyroidism to ophthalmopathy. In over 5 hyperthyroidism patients, the T-cell repertoire of thyroid tissue was compared with the T-cell repertoire of blood. After sampling, hyperthyroidism patients received methimazole starting at 30 mg daily, and ophthalmopathy patients received high-dose intravenous methylprednisolone. The approximately 100 discovery patients were randomly divided into training and test sets at a 7:3 ratio.

The cysteine opens and the phenylalanine closes a CDR3 of 16 amino acids. CDR3 DNA only is kept here, 48 bases in frame from base 1. Taken from the germline V gene, the CDR1 and CDR2 loops are SQVTM and ANQGSEA. V and J are truncated by 3 bases and 2 bases respectively, leaving an intervening sequence of 14 bases. In this sample, this clonotype turned up many times. Its specific antigen is unknown. No per-base quality is available; no much larger clone lies one base away. Patients with ophthalmopathy had moderately to severely active disease, with a Clinical Activity Score of 3 or more, a NOSPECS grade of 4 or more, and a disease duration of less than 3 months. Patients with other autoimmune diseases, uncontrolled infections, pregnancy or lactation were excluded. Clinical symptoms, serum thyroxine, TRAb, thyroid ultrasound and orbital computed tomography were used for diagnosis. Ficoll-Paque density gradient centrifugation was used to isolate PBMCs from approximately 10 ml of fresh peripheral blood. Trizol reagent was used to extract the total RNA, and its quality was then checked on an Agilent 2100 Bioanalyzer.

Broad study findings and their caveats: No statistical method was used to predetermine the sample size, and group allocation was not hidden from the investigators. In validation, the model predicted ophthalmopathy progression with about 71% sensitivity and less than 80% specificity; eleven to twelve predicted patients were CT-confirmed with GO in a median of roughly 6.8 months. The 13-signature model separated ophthalmopathy from stable hyperthyroidism with 85% to 90% sensitivity and approximately 83% specificity in cross-validation, and 80%/75% in the test set. Most expanded thyroid clonotypes with frequency above 0.001 were also detected in blood, suggesting blood repertoires may reflect the thyroid immune response.

For repertoire sequencing, the TCR beta CDR3 regions were amplified from RNA transcripts. The first round of RT-PCR was done with HTBI primers and the Qiagen OneStep RT-PCR kit, and was followed by a second round of multiplex PCR, then size selection and purification. Libraries were sequenced paired-end with 100 bp reads on an Illumina HiSeq2000. Processing in the source paper ran as follows. Reads were processed with SOAPnuke, discarding reads with adapters, uncalled bases, mean Phred below 15, or no exact constant-primer or identifier match. High-quality paired reads were merged with COPE v1.2.5. Each unique nucleotide sequence was treated as a clonotype, and MiTCR v1.1 was used to align the clonotypes to the IMGT TRB V, D and J references. Only V-J combinations with frequency above 0.0001 were analysed, covering around 99% of repertoires. For each V-J combination, a TCR clonal expansion and chaos score was defined as the ratio of F50 clonal expansion to chaos observed in the TCRdist matrix. Welch's t-statistics and random forest were used to reduce the features to about 12 V-J combinations, which were then used as input to a naive Bayes classifier. Thyroid-blood repertoire similarity was quantified with the Morisita-Horn index. TCRdb reanalyzed the raw reads on its own, using fastp at Q25 for trimming and MiXCR for clone calling, and kept in-frame beta chains. Rows are unified per CDR3 protein, each entry keeping the most common DNA and genes. TCRdb's processing, not the authors', yielded these V and J calls. For this sample there are some 200,000 distinct CDR3 sequences; around 28% appear just once. The ten top clones hold 9.1% of the sample.

The chain is encoded by TRBV29-1 joined to TRBJ2-6; the D gene is perhaps TRBD2, on 5 matching bases. This sequence originates from a man over 45 with Graves' ophthalmopathy. Donor details come from another sample of the same person, matched by shared clones. Sequencing was done on a sample of peripheral blood. The CDR3 corresponds to CSVEWPVGAGANVLTF. The DNA sequence is given as TGCAGCGTTGAGTGGCCCGTGGGAGCTGGGGCCAACGTCCTGACTTTC.